This entry concerns a single T cell receptor (beta chain). The antigen remains undetermined. A read error may produce the germline difference seen at one junction end. Germline V gene lookup returns CDR1 SGHAT and CDR2 FQDESV (reference sequence). The CDR3 is 14 residues long. A constant-region primer served to make TCR beta cDNA from about 500 ng total RNA. What produced the TCR beta libraries was three nested multiplex PCR rounds using slightly modified ARM-PCR. Investigators reported that the first two PCR rounds, at approximately 11 cycles each, used TRBV1-TRBV30 forward primers with a C-beta reverse primer. Using its own MiXCR run on the multiplex PCR reads, TCRdb lists one record per CDR3 protein. The repertoire holds nearly 200,000 distinct CDR3 sequences, with approximately 65% as singletons. This entry is derived from a study of tumor-infiltrating lymphocytes in primary liver carcinoma. Across the whole study: Resection treated the patients' primary liver carcinoma. Tumor stage was T1-T3 N0M0, and tumor size was roughly 4 to 11 cm across. Overall study findings and caveats: With p = 0.039, the top-250-clone fraction in tumors significantly exceeded that in blood. Compared with tumor region pairs, tumor-adjacent and tumor-blood pairs overlapped less.

Alongside blood RNA obtained from unsorted whole blood, germline DNA was also extracted. This TCR derives from an older woman with primary liver carcinoma and hepatitis B virus infection. Sequences were obtained from peripheral blood. This rearrangement joins TRBV11-1 to TRBJ2-7; perhaps TRBD2 as D (6 bases). CDR3 loop: CASGGKRATYEQYF. CDR3 nucleotides: TGCGCCAGCGGCGGGAAGAGGGCCACCTACGAACAGTACTTC. The variable domain in full, with the rest retrieved from reference TRBV11-1 and TRBJ2-7, is EAEVAQSPRYKITEKSQAVAFWCDPISGHATLYWYRQILGQGPELLVQFQDESVVDDSQLPKDRFSAERLKGVDSTLKIQPAELGDSAMYLCASGGKRATYEQYFGPGTRLTVT.